This is a list of T cell receptor beta chains from one sample in a study of cytomegalovirus exposure and HLA in healthy donors. The method was immunoSEQ multiplex PCR; TCRdb's version includes in-frame clones alone and lacks a portion of them. This table holds 150,000 to 200,000 clones, around 78% found once. The sample taken for sequencing was PBMCs. The source is a young man in good health and CMV-seronegative. Each CDR3 is given with its conserved first and last residue. Fields, in order: clone size, D gene, V gene, J gene, CDR3 protein, CDR3 DNA. The D gene is left open where the match is weak. The size entry is marked missing in some rows and otherwise reads once, few, many or a size class.

.,TRBD2,TRBV4-1,TRBJ2-7,CASSLSSGTSSYEQYF,TGCGCCAGCAGCCTATCGTCCGGGACTAGCTCCTACGAGCAGTACTTC
.,TRBD2,TRBV25-1,TRBJ2-3,CASGGSSGRADTQYF,TGTGCCAGCGGAGGTTCTAGCGGGAGGGCAGATACGCAGTATTTT
.,TRBD1,TRBV5-1,TRBJ1-1,CASRSPGQLNTEAFF,TGCGCCAGCAGGAGTCCGGGACAGCTGAACACTGAAGCTTTCTTT
once,.,TRBV15,TRBJ1-1,CATSRASVTPSRAFF,TGTGCCACCAGCAGAGCGTCGGTGACACCAAGCAGAGCTTTCTTT
.,.,TRBV4-1,TRBJ2-2,CASSRDSNTGELFF,TGCGCCAGCAGCCGGGACTCGAACACCGGGGAGCTGTTTTTT
.,.,TRBV28,TRBJ1-1,CASSLWGSWNTEAFF,TGTGCCAGCAGTTTATGGGGCAGCTGGAACACTGAAGCTTTCTTT
.,.,TRBV5-4,TRBJ1-1,CASSLTIRVADAEAFF,TGTGCCAGCAGCTTGACCATTCGGGTAGCGGACGCTGAAGCTTTCTTT
.,.,TRBV10-3,TRBJ2-7,CAISRDLMKGEQYF,TGTGCCATCAGTCGGGACTTGATGAAGGGCGAGCAGTACTTC
.,.,TRBV4-1,TRBJ2-2,CASSQDRGSGGELFF,TGCGCCAGCAGCCAAGATCGGGGGAGTGGCGGGGAGCTGTTTTTT
.,TRBD2,TRBV10-3,TRBJ2-2,CAISVFTSGAPGELFF,TGTGCCATCAGTGTTTTTACTAGCGGGGCGCCCGGGGAGCTGTTTTTT
.,TRBD2,TRBV7-2,TRBJ2-3,CASSLLGLAGGTDTQYF,TGTGCCAGCAGCTTATTAGGACTAGCGGGGGGCACAGATACGCAGTATTTT
.,TRBD2,TRBV29-1,TRBJ2-3,CSADSGRAGDTQYF,TGCAGCGCTGATAGCGGGAGGGCCGGGGATACGCAGTATTTT
.,TRBD2,TRBV9,TRBJ2-1,CASSVSPGVAGDRDNEQFF,TGTGCCAGCAGCGTAAGCCCGGGGGTAGCGGGAGACCGGGACAATGAGCAGTTCTTC
.,.,TRBV30,TRBJ1-5,CAWSVGGSNQPQHF,TGTGCCTGGAGTGTCGGAGGGAGCAATCAGCCCCAGCATTTT
.,TRBD2,TRBV4-1,TRBJ2-2,CASSPLAENTGELFF,TGCGCCAGCAGCCCACTAGCGGAGAACACCGGGGAGCTGTTTTTT
once,TRBD1,TRBV30,TRBJ2-7,CACNRGYEQYF,TGTGCCTGTAACAGGGGGTACGAGCAGTACTTC
.,.,TRBV19,TRBJ1-5,CASSMKGGSNQPQHF,TGTGCCAGTAGTATGAAGGGAGGTAGCAATCAGCCCCAGCATTTT
.,TRBD1,TRBV6-6,TRBJ2-7,CASSYRAGGVEEQYF,TGTGCCAGCAGTTATAGGGCAGGGGGCGTAGAAGAGCAGTACTTC
.,.,TRBV5-1,TRBJ1-6,CASSLAQGNNSPLHF,TGCGCCAGCAGCTTGGCTCAGGGAAATAATTCACCCCTCCACTTT
.,TRBD2,TRBV28,TRBJ2-7,CASSFEREGGEQYF,TGTGCCAGCAGTTTTGAGCGGGAGGGCGGCGAGCAGTACTTC
.,TRBD1,TRBV5-4,TRBJ2-5,CASSPGTGGLGETQYF,TGTGCCAGCAGCCCAGGGACAGGGGGCTTGGGAGAGACCCAGTACTTC
.,TRBD1,TRBV4-1,TRBJ2-7,CASRKGQRSSYEQYF,TGCGCCAGCAGAAAGGGACAGCGGAGCTCCTACGAGCAGTACTTC
once,.,TRBV6-6,TRBJ2-1,CASSYSTLGNEQFF,TGTGCCAGCAGTTACTCGACCCTAGGCAATGAGCAGTTCTTC
.,TRBD2,TRBV11-3,TRBJ2-7,CASSLGLAGHEQYF,TGTGCCAGCAGCTTAGGACTAGCGGGACACGAGCAGTACTTC
.,.,TRBV29-1,TRBJ1-1,CSVEDRENTEAFF,TGCAGCGTTGAAGATCGGGAAAACACTGAAGCTTTCTTT
few,TRBD1,TRBV19,TRBJ1-2,CATGTGYGYTF,TGTGCCACTGGGACAGGCTATGGCTACACCTTC
.,.,TRBV11-1,TRBJ1-4,CASSLTLHRDSNEKLFF,TGTGCCAGCAGCTTAACCCTTCACAGGGATTCTAATGAAAAACTGTTTTTT
.,TRBD2,TRBV10-1,TRBJ2-7,CASERDGQYF,TGCGCCAGCGAGCGGGACGGACAGTACTTC
.,.,TRBV30,TRBJ1-3,CAWSVHSAGGNTIYF,TGTGCCTGGAGTGTACATTCGGCAGGGGGAAACACCATATATTTT
few,TRBD2,TRBV29-1,TRBJ2-3,CSVAGTLAGTDTQYF,TGCAGCGTCGCCGGGACTCTAGCGGGCACAGATACGCAGTATTTT
.,.,TRBV5-4,TRBJ1-5,CASSDRERNQPQHF,TGTGCCAGCAGCGACCGGGAACGCAATCAGCCCCAGCATTTT
.,TRBD1,TRBV6-5,TRBJ2-2,CASRPGTGTGELFF,TGTGCCAGCAGGCCTGGGACAGGGACCGGGGAGCTGTTTTTT
.,TRBD2,TRBV27,TRBJ2-7,CASSLRGSPGTSFSYEQYF,TGTGCCAGCAGTTTAAGGGGGAGTCCCGGGACTAGCTTTTCCTACGAGCAGTACTTC
.,TRBD1,TRBV9,TRBJ1-5,CASSGGNQPQHF,TGTGCCAGCTCAGGGGGCAACCAGCCCCAGCATTTT
.,TRBD2,TRBV19,TRBJ2-7,CASNLAGAIEQYF,TGTGCCAGTAATCTAGCGGGAGCAATTGAGCAGTACTTC
.,.,TRBV10-3,TRBJ2-2,CAISERQSGELFF,TGTGCCATCAGTGAAAGACAGTCCGGGGAGCTGTTTTTT
.,.,TRBV7-3,TRBJ1-1,CASSSTGGLNTEAFF,TGTGCCAGCAGCTCGACCGGAGGTTTGAACACTGAAGCTTTCTTT
.,.,TRBV30,TRBJ1-1,CAWSVGTLGTEAFF,TGTGCCTGGAGTGTCGGGACATTGGGAACTGAAGCTTTCTTT
.,TRBD2,TRBV5-4,TRBJ2-7,CASSLATSGSSYEQYF,TGTGCCAGCAGCTTGGCCACTAGCGGGAGCTCCTACGAGCAGTACTTC
.,TRBD1,TRBV4-2,TRBJ2-7,CASSQDRAGGYEQYF,TGTGCCAGCAGCCAAGATCGGGCAGGGGGCTACGAGCAGTACTTC
.,.,TRBV7-8,TRBJ1-5,CASSSRGRNQPQHF,TGTGCCAGCAGCTCCCGGGGGAGAAATCAGCCCCAGCATTTT
.,TRBD1,TRBV2,TRBJ2-7,CASSDRTGVIYEQYF,TGTGCCAGCAGCGATCGGACAGGGGTAATCTACGAGCAGTACTTC
.,TRBD1,TRBV6-5,TRBJ1-1,CASSSLGQAKAFF,TGTGCCAGCAGTTCCCTTGGACAGGCAAAAGCTTTCTTT
few,.,TRBV10-1,TRBJ1-2,CASSEQKNYGYTF,TGCGCCAGCAGTGAGCAGAAAAACTATGGCTACACCTTC
.,.,TRBV6-5,TRBJ1-5,CASSSYSNQPQHF,TGTGCCAGCAGCTCTTATAGCAATCAGCCCCAGCATTTT
.,.,TRBV5-1,TRBJ2-1,CASSLGMGDFSYNEQFF,TGCGCCAGCAGCTTGGGGATGGGGGACTTCTCCTACAATGAGCAGTTCTTC
once,.,TRBV14,TRBJ2-5,CASRHQPQETQYF,TGTGCCAGCAGACACCAACCCCAAGAGACCCAGTACTTC
.,.,TRBV27,TRBJ2-4,CASSLSGGGGRLNIQYF,TGTGCCAGCAGTTTATCGGGCGGGGGCGGGAGATTGAACATTCAGTACTTC
.,.,TRBV30,TRBJ1-6,CAWSVGGASYNSPLHF,TGTGCCTGGAGTGTAGGGGGGGCGTCCTATAATTCACCCCTCCACTTT
.,TRBD1,TRBV29-1,TRBJ1-4,CSAADRAGNEKLFF,TGCAGCGCCGCGGACAGGGCGGGTAATGAAAAACTGTTTTTT